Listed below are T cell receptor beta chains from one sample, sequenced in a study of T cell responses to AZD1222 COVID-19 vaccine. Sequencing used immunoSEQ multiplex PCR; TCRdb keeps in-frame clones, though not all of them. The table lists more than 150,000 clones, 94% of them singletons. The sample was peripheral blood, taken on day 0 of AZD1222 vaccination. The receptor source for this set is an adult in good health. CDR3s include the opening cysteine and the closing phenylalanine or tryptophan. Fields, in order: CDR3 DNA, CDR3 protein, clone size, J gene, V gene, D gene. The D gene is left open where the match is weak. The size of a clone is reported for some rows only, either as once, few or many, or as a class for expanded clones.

CDR3nt: TGCAGTGCTAGGTCGGGACATGAGCAGTTCTTC
CDR3aa: CSARSGHEQFF
abundance: -
j_gene: TRBJ2-1
v_gene: TRBV20-1
d_gene: -

CDR3nt: TGTGCCAGCAGCGCCTACGGAAGGGAGCAGTTCTTC
CDR3aa: CASSAYGREQFF
abundance: -
j_gene: TRBJ2-1
v_gene: TRBV9
d_gene: -

CDR3nt: TGTGCCAGCAGCTTCCGCGGGACCGGGACGTCCGGGGAGCTGTTTTTT
CDR3aa: CASSFRGTGTSGELFF
abundance: -
j_gene: TRBJ2-2
v_gene: TRBV21-1
d_gene: -

CDR3nt: TGTGCCAGCAGCCCGATTAGCGGGAGCGAGCAGTACTTC
CDR3aa: CASSPISGSEQYF
abundance: -
j_gene: TRBJ2-7
v_gene: TRBV11-2
d_gene: TRBD2

CDR3nt: TGTGCCAGCAGCCGCCTGACAGGGGGCGTTGGCTACACCTTC
CDR3aa: CASSRLTGGVGYTF
abundance: -
j_gene: TRBJ1-2
v_gene: TRBV3-1/TRBV3-2
d_gene: TRBD1

CDR3nt: TGTGCCAGCAAGAGGACAGGGGCGAATATGTACACTGAAGCTTTCTTT
CDR3aa: CASKRTGANMYTEAFF
abundance: -
j_gene: TRBJ1-1
v_gene: TRBV11-2
d_gene: TRBD1

CDR3nt: TGTGCCAGCAGCTTTCAAGCGGGAGTCGGGGAGCAGTACTTC
CDR3aa: CASSFQAGVGEQYF
abundance: -
j_gene: TRBJ2-7
v_gene: TRBV5-6
d_gene: TRBD2

CDR3nt: TGTGCCAGCAGCCCTAGACTAGCGGGGAATTACGAGCAGTACTTC
CDR3aa: CASSPRLAGNYEQYF
abundance: -
j_gene: TRBJ2-7
v_gene: TRBV9
d_gene: TRBD2

CDR3nt: TGTGCCAGCAAACAATCAGGGGGGCACTCCGGGCAGCCCCAGCATTTT
CDR3aa: CASKQSGGHSGQPQHF
abundance: once
j_gene: TRBJ1-5
v_gene: TRBV19
d_gene: TRBD1

CDR3nt: TGTGCCAGCAGCCAAGGGAACAGGTTGGAGACCCAGTACTTC
CDR3aa: CASSQGNRLETQYF
abundance: -
j_gene: TRBJ2-5
v_gene: TRBV3-1/TRBV3-2
d_gene: -

CDR3nt: TGTGCCAGCAGTGAGGACAGCCGAAACACCATATATTTT
CDR3aa: CASSEDSRNTIYF
abundance: -
j_gene: TRBJ1-3
v_gene: TRBV2
d_gene: -

CDR3nt: TGTGCCACCGCCTTGGACTACGAGCAGTACTTC
CDR3aa: CATALDYEQYF
abundance: few
j_gene: TRBJ2-7
v_gene: TRBV7-9
d_gene: -

CDR3nt: TGTGCCAGTAGTATAAGGGGGAATAGCAATCAGCCCCAGCATTTT
CDR3aa: CASSIRGNSNQPQHF
abundance: -
j_gene: TRBJ1-5
v_gene: TRBV19
d_gene: -

CDR3nt: TGTGCCTGGAGTTTCGGGAATACGCAGTATTTT
CDR3aa: CAWSFGNTQYF
abundance: -
j_gene: TRBJ2-3
v_gene: TRBV30
d_gene: -

CDR3nt: TGTGCCAGTAGTTCTCTCCCACCCAATCAGCCCCAGCATTTT
CDR3aa: CASSSLPPNQPQHF
abundance: -
j_gene: TRBJ1-5
v_gene: TRBV19
d_gene: -

CDR3nt: TGTGCCAGCAGCATGAATGGAGACCAGCCCCAGCATTTT
CDR3aa: CASSMNGDQPQHF
abundance: -
j_gene: TRBJ1-5
v_gene: TRBV7-2
d_gene: -

CDR3nt: TGTGCCAGCAGCGCAACAGGGAACACTGAAGCTTTCTTT
CDR3aa: CASSATGNTEAFF
abundance: -
j_gene: TRBJ1-1
v_gene: TRBV7-3
d_gene: -